This note documents a single T cell receptor beta chain sequence. Its antigen is currently unknown. Random hexamers were used to reverse transcribe an amount of roughly 0.5 to 1 ug RNA. Amplification of TCR beta CDR3 by immunoSEQ multiplex PCR spanned 54 Vbeta and 13 Jbeta. In TCRdb, the immunoSEQ multiplex PCR reads were re-called with MiXCR into one record per CDR3 protein. The sample carries approximately 150,000 distinct CDR3 sequences, approximately 90% recorded once. This entry is derived from a study of CD8 T cells in Susac syndrome. V shed 7 bases and J shed 4 bases, with 19 bases lying between them. Germline CDR1 and CDR2: SGHVS and FQNEAQ. The CDR3 sequence is 15 residues long. Notes on the study in general: Only a relatively small number of individuals were included in the TCR sequencing and HLA analysis.

Controls were healthy donors chosen to match patients in age and sex. It was negative isolation that provided the CD8+ and CD4+ T cells, whereas TEMRA cells were enriched by FACS. The clonotype was recovered from a human donor in good health. The sample comprised CD4+ T cells from PBMCs. This rearrangement joins TRBV7-8 to TRBJ2-5; a possible D gene is TRBD2 (6 bases). Written as DNA, the CDR3 is TGTGCCAGCATCCCCGGAGGGACGTCCCGAGAGACCCAGTACTTC. Protein product: CASIPGGTSRETQYF.